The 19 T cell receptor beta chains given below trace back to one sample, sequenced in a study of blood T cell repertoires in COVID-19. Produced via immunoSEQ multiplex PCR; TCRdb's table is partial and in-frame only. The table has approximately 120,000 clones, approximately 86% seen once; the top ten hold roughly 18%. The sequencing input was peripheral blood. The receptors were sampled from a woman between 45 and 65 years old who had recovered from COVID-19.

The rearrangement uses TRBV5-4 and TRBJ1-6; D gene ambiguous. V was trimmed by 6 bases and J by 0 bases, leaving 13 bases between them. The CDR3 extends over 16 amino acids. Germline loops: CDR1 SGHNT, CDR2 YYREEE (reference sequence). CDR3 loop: CASTLQAGSYNSPLHF. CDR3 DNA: TGTGCCAGCACCCTACAAGCGGGCTCCTATAATTCACCCCTCCACTTT.

CDR3 in DNA: TGTGCCAGCAGTTTCGAGGGGGCAGGGAATTACGAGCAGTACTTC. Translated, it gives CASSFEGAGNYEQYF. The J gene is TRBJ2-7, the V gene TRBV7-3, with 7 nucleotides matching TRBD1. Germline CDR1 is SGHTA and CDR2 is FQGTGA. This CDR3 has 15 residues. The trim removed 6 bases at V and 4 bases at J, leaving 12 bases unmatched.

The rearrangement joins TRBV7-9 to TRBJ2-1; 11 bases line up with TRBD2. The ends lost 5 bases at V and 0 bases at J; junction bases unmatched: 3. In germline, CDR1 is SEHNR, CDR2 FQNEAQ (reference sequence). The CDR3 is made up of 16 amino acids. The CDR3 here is CASSVTSGSSYNEQFF. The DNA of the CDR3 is TGTGCCAGCAGCGTAACTAGCGGGAGCTCCTACAATGAGCAGTTCTTC.

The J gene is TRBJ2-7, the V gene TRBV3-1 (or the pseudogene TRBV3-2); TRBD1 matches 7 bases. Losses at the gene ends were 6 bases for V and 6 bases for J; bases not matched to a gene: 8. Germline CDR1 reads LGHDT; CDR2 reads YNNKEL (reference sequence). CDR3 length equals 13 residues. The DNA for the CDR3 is TGTGCCAGCAGGGGACAGACCGGCTCCGAGCAGTACTTC. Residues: CASRGQTGSEQYF.

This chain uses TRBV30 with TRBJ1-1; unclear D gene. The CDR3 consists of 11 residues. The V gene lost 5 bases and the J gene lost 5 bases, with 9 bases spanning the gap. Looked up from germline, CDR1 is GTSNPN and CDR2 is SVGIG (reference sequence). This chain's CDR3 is CAWARGTEAFF. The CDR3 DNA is TGTGCCTGGGCGCGGGGAACTGAAGCTTTCTTT.

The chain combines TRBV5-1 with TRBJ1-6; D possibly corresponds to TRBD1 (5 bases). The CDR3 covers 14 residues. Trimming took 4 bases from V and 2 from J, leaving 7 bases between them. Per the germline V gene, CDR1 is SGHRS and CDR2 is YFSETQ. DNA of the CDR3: TGCGCCAGCAGCCAGGGAACCTATAATTCACCCCTCCACTTT. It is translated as CASSQGTYNSPLHF.

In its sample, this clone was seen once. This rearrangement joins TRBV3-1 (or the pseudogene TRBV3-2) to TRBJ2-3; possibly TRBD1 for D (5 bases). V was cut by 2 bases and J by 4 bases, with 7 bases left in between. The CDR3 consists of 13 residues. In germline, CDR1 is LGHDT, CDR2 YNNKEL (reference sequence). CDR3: CASSQMGPDTQYF. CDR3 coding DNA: TGTGCCAGCAGCCAAATGGGGCCAGATACGCAGTATTTT.

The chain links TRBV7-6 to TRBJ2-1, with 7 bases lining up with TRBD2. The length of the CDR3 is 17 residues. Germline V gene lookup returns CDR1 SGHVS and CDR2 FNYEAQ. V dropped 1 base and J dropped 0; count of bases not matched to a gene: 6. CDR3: CASSLGQRGSSYNEQFF. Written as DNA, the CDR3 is TGTGCCAGCAGCTTAGGTCAGCGGGGCAGCTCCTACAATGAGCAGTTCTTC. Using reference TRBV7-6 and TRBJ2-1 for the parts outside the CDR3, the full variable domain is GAGVSQSPRYKVTKRGQDVALRCDPISGHVSLYWYRQALGQGPEFLTYFNYEAQQDKSGLPNDRFSAERPEGSISTLTIQRTEQRDSAMYRCASSLGQRGSSYNEQFFGPGTRLTVL.

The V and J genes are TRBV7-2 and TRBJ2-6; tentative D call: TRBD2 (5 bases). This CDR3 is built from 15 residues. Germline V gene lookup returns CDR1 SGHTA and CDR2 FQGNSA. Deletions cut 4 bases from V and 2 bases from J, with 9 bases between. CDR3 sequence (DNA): TGTGCCAGCAGCTCCGGGCGGGCTGGGGCCAACGTCCTGACTTTC. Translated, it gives CASSSGRAGANVLTF.

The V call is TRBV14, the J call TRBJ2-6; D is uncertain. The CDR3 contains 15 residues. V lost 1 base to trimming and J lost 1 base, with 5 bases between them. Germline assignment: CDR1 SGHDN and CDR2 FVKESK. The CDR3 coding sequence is TGTGCCAGCAGCCAAGGGGCATCTGGGGCCAACGTCCTGACTTTC. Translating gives CASSQGASGANVLTF.

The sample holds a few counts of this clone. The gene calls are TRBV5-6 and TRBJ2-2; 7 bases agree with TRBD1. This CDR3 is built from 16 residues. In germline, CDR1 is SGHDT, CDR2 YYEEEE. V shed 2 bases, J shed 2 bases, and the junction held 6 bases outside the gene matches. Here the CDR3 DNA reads TGTGCCAGCAGCTTAGGGGACAGAGGAAACACCGGGGAGCTGTTTTTT. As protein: CASSLGDRGNTGELFF.

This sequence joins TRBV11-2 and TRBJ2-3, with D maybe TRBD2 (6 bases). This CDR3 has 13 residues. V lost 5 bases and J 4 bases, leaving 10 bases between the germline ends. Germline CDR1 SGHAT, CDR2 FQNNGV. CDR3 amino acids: CASSRSGADTQYF. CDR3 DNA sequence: TGTGCCAGCAGCCGTTCGGGGGCAGATACGCAGTATTTT.

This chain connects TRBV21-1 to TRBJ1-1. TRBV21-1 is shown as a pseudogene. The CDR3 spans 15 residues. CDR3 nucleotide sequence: TGTGCCAGCAGCCCCCTGGGGGGTACGTTGACTGAAGCTTTCTTT. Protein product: CASSPLGGTLTEAFF.

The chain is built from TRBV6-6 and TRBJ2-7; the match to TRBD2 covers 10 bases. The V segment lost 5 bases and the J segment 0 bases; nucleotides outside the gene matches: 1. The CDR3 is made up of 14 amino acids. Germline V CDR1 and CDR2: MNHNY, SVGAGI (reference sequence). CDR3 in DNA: TGTGCCAGCAGTGCTAGCGGGAGCTCCTACGAGCAGTACTTC. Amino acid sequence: CASSASGSSYEQYF.

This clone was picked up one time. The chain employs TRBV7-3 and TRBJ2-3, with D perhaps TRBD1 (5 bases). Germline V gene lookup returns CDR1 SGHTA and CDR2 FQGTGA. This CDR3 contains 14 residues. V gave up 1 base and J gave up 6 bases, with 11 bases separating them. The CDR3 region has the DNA TGTGCCAGCAGCTTAAACCACAGACAGGATACGCAGTATTTT. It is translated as CASSLNHRQDTQYF.

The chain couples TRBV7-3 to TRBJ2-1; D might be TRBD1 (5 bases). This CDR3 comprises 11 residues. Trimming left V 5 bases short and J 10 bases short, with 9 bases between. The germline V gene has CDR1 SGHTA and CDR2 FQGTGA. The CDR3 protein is CASSQGGEQFF. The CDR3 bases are TGTGCCAGCAGCCAGGGTGGGGAGCAGTTCTTC.

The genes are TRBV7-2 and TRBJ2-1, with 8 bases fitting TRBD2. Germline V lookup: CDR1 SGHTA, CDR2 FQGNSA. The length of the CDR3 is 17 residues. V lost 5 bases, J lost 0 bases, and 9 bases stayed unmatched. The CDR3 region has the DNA TGTGCCAGCAGCAAGGGGGGCGGGAGGAGCTCCTACAATGAGCAGTTCTTC. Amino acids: CASSKGGGRSSYNEQFF.

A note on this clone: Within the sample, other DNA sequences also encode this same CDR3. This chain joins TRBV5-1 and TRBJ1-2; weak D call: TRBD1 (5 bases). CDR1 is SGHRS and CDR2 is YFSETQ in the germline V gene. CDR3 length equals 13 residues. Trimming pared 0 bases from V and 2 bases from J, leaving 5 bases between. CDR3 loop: CASSLDRNYGYTF. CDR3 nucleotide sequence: TGCGCCAGCAGCTTGGACAGGAACTATGGCTACACCTTC. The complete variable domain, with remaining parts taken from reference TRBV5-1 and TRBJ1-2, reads KAGVTQTPRYLIKTRGQQVTLSCSPISGHRSVSWYQQTPGQGLQFLFEYFSETQRNKGNFPGRFSGRQFSNSRSEMNVSTLELGDSALYLCASSLDRNYGYTFGSGTRLTVV.

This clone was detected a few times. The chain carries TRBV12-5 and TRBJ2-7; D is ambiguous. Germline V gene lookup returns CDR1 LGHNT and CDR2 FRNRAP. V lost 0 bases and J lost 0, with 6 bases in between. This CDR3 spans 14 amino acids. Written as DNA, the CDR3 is TGTGCTAGTGGTTTGGTAACAGCCTCCTACGAGCAGTACTTC. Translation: CASGLVTASYEQYF. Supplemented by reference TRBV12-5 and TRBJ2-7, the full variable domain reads DARVTQTPRHKVTEMGQEVTMRCQPILGHNTVFWYRQTMMQGLELLAYFRNRAPLDDSGMPKDRFSAEMPDATLATLKIQPSEPRDSAVYFCASGLVTASYEQYFGPGTRLTVT.